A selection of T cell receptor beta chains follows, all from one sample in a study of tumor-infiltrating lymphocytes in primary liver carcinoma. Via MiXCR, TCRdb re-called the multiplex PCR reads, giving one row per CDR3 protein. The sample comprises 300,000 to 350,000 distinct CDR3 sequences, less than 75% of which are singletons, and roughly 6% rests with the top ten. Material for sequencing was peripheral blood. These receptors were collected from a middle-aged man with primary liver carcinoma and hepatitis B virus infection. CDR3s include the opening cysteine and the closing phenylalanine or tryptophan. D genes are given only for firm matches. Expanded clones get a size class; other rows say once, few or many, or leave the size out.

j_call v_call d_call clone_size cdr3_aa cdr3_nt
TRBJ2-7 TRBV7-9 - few CASTATDRAYEQYF TGTGCCAGCACCGCCACGGACAGAGCCTACGAGCAGTACTTC
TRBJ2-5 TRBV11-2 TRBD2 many CASSLVGGGETQYF TGTGCCAGCAGCTTAGTCGGGGGGGGAGAGACCCAGTACTTC
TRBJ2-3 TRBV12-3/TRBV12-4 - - CASGPVVTDTQYF TGTGCCAGCGGGCCAGTGGTCACAGATACGCAGTACTTT
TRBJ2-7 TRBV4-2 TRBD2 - CTSSQAPAGGYKQYF TGTACCAGCAGCCAAGCCCCAGCGGGAGGCTACAAGCAGTACTTC
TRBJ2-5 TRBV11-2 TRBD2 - CASSIPGLAQEAQYF TGTGCCAGCAGCATCCCCGGACTAGCCCAAGAGGCCCAGTACTTC
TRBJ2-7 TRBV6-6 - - CASHPAGSYEQYF TGTGCCAGCCACCCGGCAGGCTCCTACGAGCAGTATTTC
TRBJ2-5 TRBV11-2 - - CASGSRDSTHQETQYF TGTGCCAGCGGATCCCGGGACTCGACTCACCAAGAGACCCAGTACTTC
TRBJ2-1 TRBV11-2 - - CSSSLGGPSSEQLF TGTTCCAGCAGCTTAGGGGGACCCAGCAGTGAGCAGCTCTTC
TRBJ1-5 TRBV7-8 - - CASGPMSGGQQPQHF TGTGCCAGCGGCCCCATGTCGGGGGGCCAGCAGCCCCAGCATTTT
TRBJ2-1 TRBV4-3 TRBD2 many CASSQNTIAGAYNEQFF TGCGCCAGCAGCCAAAATACAATAGCGGGAGCCTACAATGAGCAGTTCTTC
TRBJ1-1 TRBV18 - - CASSSPENTEAFF TGTGCCAGCTCATCCCCAGAGAACACTGAAGCTTTCTTT
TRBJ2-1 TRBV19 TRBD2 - CASSIRTSGEQFF TGTGCCAGTAGTATACGGACTAGCGGAGAGCAGTTCTTC
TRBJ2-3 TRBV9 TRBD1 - CASSEKGGPWTDTQYF TGTGCCAGCAGCGAGAAAGGGGGCCCCTGGACAGATACGCAGTATTTT
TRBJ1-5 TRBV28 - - CASRTSDQPQHF TGTGCCAGCAGAACAAGCGATCAGCCCCAGCATTTT